This TCR beta chain was recorded in a study of siplizumab effects on memory and regulatory T cells. Libraries were prepared by immunoSEQ multiplex PCR; TCRdb keeps only in-frame clonotypes and omits some of them. The repertoire holds approximately 100,000 clones, 92% seen once, with approximately 0.73% in the top ten. CDR3 length: 16 amino acids. The V gene lost 0 bases and the J gene lost 0 bases, with 11 bases spanning the gap. Concerning this clone itself: As yet, its antigen is unknown.

Study-level findings and limits: A minor share of alloreactive clones matched unstimulated subsets. The mean Treg-derived percentage of mappable alloreactive CD4+ clones was roughly 69% with siplizumab compared with approximately 25% in controls. Naive T cells apparently outstripped memory cells in diversity and seemed major alloresponse contributors. The suppressive capacity of proliferating Tregs from siplizumab cultures remained unconfirmed.

The material sequenced was Tregs sorted from blood. V is TRBV6-7 and J is TRBJ1-2; maybe TRBD1 (5 bases). TRBV6-7 is filed as an ORF, its function uncertain. The receptor was derived from a human donor in good health. In nucleotides, the CDR3 is TGTGCCAGCAGTTACTCTAAGGGACCGACTAACTATGGCTACACCTTC. Its translation is CASSYSKGPTNYGYTF.